These 24 T cell receptor beta chains were all obtained from the same sample, sequenced in a study of T cell responses to AZD1222 COVID-19 vaccine. The assay was immunoSEQ multiplex PCR, and TCRdb's table has in-frame clones only and misses some. Here the sample spans about 140,000 clones, about 87% being singletons. Specimen: peripheral blood, collected on day 0 of AZD1222 vaccination. These receptors came from an adult in good health.

The rearrangement joins TRBV9 to TRBJ2-6; 10 nucleotides align to TRBD1. V was clipped by 0 bases and J by 4 bases; unmatched bases: 7. The CDR3 has 18 residues. Germline CDR1 reads SGDLS; CDR2 reads YYNGEE. In DNA, the CDR3 is TGTGCCAGCAGCGTAGCCCCGGGACAGGGGAACGGGGCCAACGTCCTGACTTTC. This gives the protein CASSVAPGQGNGANVLTF.

This clone was detected only a few times. The CDR3 sequence is CASSLVGYGYEQYF. CDR3 in DNA: TGTGCCAGCAGCTTGGTCGGCTATGGGTACGAGCAGTACTTC. The V call is TRBV5-6, the J call TRBJ2-7, with D uncertain. Germline CDR1 is SGHDT and CDR2 is YYEEEE. The V and J ends lost 0 bases and 4 bases respectively, with 11 bases between them. The CDR3 length is 14 residues.

The rearrangement uses TRBV13 and TRBJ2-1; 7 nucleotides match TRBD1. CDR3 length equals 13 residues. CDR1 PRHDT and CDR2 FYEKMQ come from the germline V gene (reference sequence). After removal of 5 bases from V and 7 bases from J, the junction contained 5 bases not matched to a gene. The CDR3 protein is CASSVRQGNEQFF. CDR3 sequence (DNA): TGTGCCAGCAGCGTGCGACAGGGTAATGAGCAGTTCTTC.

The chain joins TRBV7-9 to TRBJ1-6; 11 bases are a match to TRBD1. V lost 1 base and J lost 10; bases outside the gene matches: 3. This CDR3 has 15 amino acids. The V gene's germline CDR1 is SEHNR and CDR2 FQNEAQ (reference sequence). Here the CDR3 DNA reads TGTGCCAGCAGCTTAGGGGACAGGGGGGGATCACCCCTCCACTTT. It translates to CASSLGDRGGSPLHF.

The chain links TRBV21-1 to TRBJ1-2. TRBV21-1 is recorded as a pseudogene. This CDR3 comprises 12 residues. This CDR3 reads CASSKGGYGYTF. In nucleotides, the CDR3 is TGTGCCAGCAGCAAGGGGGGGTATGGCTACACCTTC.

The rearrangement uses TRBV11-2 and TRBJ2-1; D remains unclear. Germline CDR1 reads SGHAT; CDR2 reads FQNNGV. The V gene lost 5 bases and the J gene lost 5 bases, with 13 bases spanning the gap. This CDR3 contains 14 residues. CDR3 nucleotide sequence: TGTGCCAGCAGCCCCGACTCGATAAACAATGAGCAGTTCTTC. Encoded protein: CASSPDSINNEQFF.

Only one count was recorded for this clone. The genes are TRBV29-1 and TRBJ1-1; D is perhaps TRBD1 (5 bases). This CDR3 region has 11 residues. Germline V gene lookup returns CDR1 SQVTM and CDR2 ANQGSEA. The V end was cut by 7 bases, the J end by 4 bases, with 10 bases between. DNA of the CDR3: TGCAGCGCCAGGGACGTCACTGAAGCTTTCTTT. Its protein is CSARDVTEAFF.

This chain links TRBV7-2 with TRBJ2-7; D uncertain. The CDR3 is made up of 14 amino acids. Germline-derived CDR1 and CDR2 are SGHTA and FQGNSA. Trimming removed 2 bases at V and 0 bases at J, with 8 bases between. CDR3 DNA sequence: TGTGCCAGCAGCTTAATTCGGAGCTCCTACGAGCAGTACTTC. Protein product: CASSLIRSSYEQYF.

The gene calls are TRBV7-2 and TRBJ1-4, with a possible D match to TRBD1 (5 bases). Germline loops: CDR1 SGHTA, CDR2 FQGNSA. Trimming shortened V by 5 bases and J by 8 bases, and 12 bases separated the two germline ends. The CDR3 covers 13 residues. For the CDR3, the DNA is TGTGCCAGCAGCAGGGGTTTCGGAGAAAAACTGTTTTTT. Translation gives CASSRGFGEKLFF.

The chain has TRBV6-6 and TRBJ2-4; 9 positions match TRBD2. The V segment lost 6 bases and the J segment 6 bases; nucleotides outside the gene matches: 12. The CDR3 is made up of 16 amino acids. Germline CDR1 is MNHNY and CDR2 is SVGAGI (reference sequence). The chain's CDR3 is CASRRSGRGFGNIQYF. The DNA of the CDR3 is TGTGCCAGCAGACGTAGCGGGAGAGGGTTCGGAAACATTCAGTACTTC.

V is TRBV7-9 and J is TRBJ2-7; 7 bases are a match to TRBD2. Trimming removed 5 bases from V and 1 base from J; junction bases left unmatched: 5. From germline, CDR1 is SEHNR and CDR2 FQNEAQ (reference sequence). The CDR3 spans 14 residues. Here the CDR3 reads CASSPTSESYEQYF. CDR3 nucleotides: TGTGCCAGCAGCCCTACTAGCGAGTCCTACGAGCAGTACTTC. Supplemented by reference TRBV7-9 and TRBJ2-7, the full variable domain reads DTGVSQNPRHKITKRGQNVTFRCDPISEHNRLYWYRQTLGQGPEFLTYFQNEAQLEKSRLLSDRFSAERPKGSFSTLEIQRTEQGDSAMYLCASSPTSESYEQYFGPGTRLTVT.

The chain recombines TRBV5-4 with TRBJ2-3, with TRBD1 as a possible D gene (6 bases). CDR3 size: 13 residues. The ends were cut back, 10 bases at V and 2 bases at J, with 14 bases in the middle. Per the germline V gene, CDR1 is SGHNT and CDR2 is YYREEE (reference sequence). CDR3 sequence: CAFTPGDTDTQYF. Written as DNA, the CDR3 is TGTGCCTTCACTCCAGGGGACACAGATACGCAGTATTTT.

This clone appeared once. This rearrangement joins TRBV28 to TRBJ2-1, with 9 bases fitting TRBD2. CDR3 length: 16 residues. The V and J ends lost 2 bases and 6 bases, in that order; junction bases with no gene match: 8. Germline CDR1 MDHEN, CDR2 SYDVKM. The chain's CDR3 is CASSLISSGRLNEQFF. As DNA, the CDR3 is TGTGCCAGCAGTTTAATCTCCAGCGGGAGGCTCAATGAGCAGTTCTTC.

The V call is TRBV7-9, the J call TRBJ1-2, with unresolved D. V lost 3 bases and J 0 bases, leaving 17 bases between the germline ends. The V gene's germline CDR1 is SEHNR and CDR2 FQNEAQ (reference sequence). The CDR3 has 17 amino acids. CDR3 sequence (DNA): TGTGCCAGCAGCTTCTTCCCGCGGCAGGCAGCTAACTATGGCTACACCTTC. This codes for CASSFFPRQAANYGYTF.

The CDR3 is CASSLGDSSSYNEQFF. The CDR3 DNA follows: TGTGCCAGTAGCCTTGGGGACAGTAGCTCCTACAATGAGCAGTTCTTC. The chain joins TRBV19 to TRBJ2-1, with TRBD1 matching over 7 bases. Germline loops: CDR1 LNHDA, CDR2 SQIVND (reference sequence). V was clipped by 6 bases and J by 0 bases; unmatched bases: 8. This CDR3 contains 16 residues. The whole variable domain, remainder taken from reference TRBV19 and TRBJ2-1, is DGGITQSPKYLFRKEGQNVTLSCEQNLNHDAMYWYRQDPGQGLRLIYYSQIVNDFQKGDIAEGYSVSREKKESFPLTVTSAQKNPTAFYLCASSLGDSSSYNEQFFGPGTRLTVL.

The chain is built from TRBV28 and TRBJ2-7; D is perhaps TRBD2 (5 bases). CDR1 MDHEN and CDR2 SYDVKM come from the germline V gene. This CDR3 has 17 residues. Trimming shortened V by 3 bases and J by 1 base, and 19 bases separated the two germline ends. The CDR3 spells CASSLGVITEFSYEQYF. CDR3 nucleotide sequence: TGTGCCAGCAGTTTGGGAGTGATCACAGAGTTTTCCTACGAGCAGTACTTC.

For this clone: This specimen includes other DNA sequences encoding the same CDR3. The chain joins TRBV5-1 to TRBJ2-1, with TRBD2 matching 13 bases. J was trimmed by 4 bases and V by 5 bases; bases with no gene match: 3. Germline V CDR1 and CDR2: SGHRS, YFSETQ. The CDR3 sequence is 15 residues long. The CDR3 spells CASSRTSGGYNEQFF. In DNA, the CDR3 is TGCGCCAGCAGTCGGACTAGCGGGGGATACAATGAGCAGTTCTTC.

This chain links TRBV21-1 with TRBJ2-7; the table names TRBD1, a call not compared with the DNA. TRBV21-1 is marked as a pseudogene. The CDR3 is 14 amino acids. The CDR3 loop is CASSTPDRTYEQYF. DNA for the CDR3: TGTGCCAGCAGCACCCCCGACAGAACCTACGAGCAGTACTTC.

J is TRBJ1-4 and V is TRBV6-5; TRBD1 matches at 7 bases. Germline loops: CDR1 MNHEY, CDR2 SVGAGI. The CDR3 has 13 residues. With 8 bases clipped from V and 6 bases from J, the junction kept 6 bases outside the gene matches. The CDR3 spells CASRQGEDEKLFF. The CDR3 region has the DNA TGTGCCAGCCGCCAGGGGGAGGATGAAAAACTGTTTTTT.

This chain joins TRBV9 and TRBJ2-1; TRBD2 matches at 8 bases. Germline CDR1 reads SGDLS; CDR2 reads YYNGEE. After removal of 5 bases from V and 4 bases from J, the junction contained 11 bases not matched to a gene. This CDR3 region has 16 residues. CDR3 sequence (DNA): TGTGCCAGCAGTGCGGCTAGCGGGCCGGGGTACAATGAGCAGTTCTTC. Amino acid sequence: CASSAASGPGYNEQFF.

The V gene is TRBV28, the J gene TRBJ1-2; 9 positions agree with TRBD1. CDR3 length equals 15 residues. With V trimmed by 5 bases and J by 2 bases, 6 bases remained unmatched. The germline gives CDR1 MDHEN, CDR2 SYDVKM. The CDR3 is CASSQNRGHNYGYTF. The CDR3 coding sequence is TGTGCCAGCAGTCAAAACAGGGGGCACAACTATGGCTACACCTTC.

V usage is TRBV6-2 or TRBV6-3 and J usage is TRBJ2-1; 8 bases align to TRBD2. V lost 5 bases and J lost 4; bases outside the gene matches: 10. Germline CDR1 and CDR2: MNHEY and SVGEGT. This CDR3 has 16 residues. The CDR3 spells CASSAHGRATYNEQFF. The CDR3 DNA is TGTGCCAGCAGTGCCCACGGGAGGGCCACTTACAATGAGCAGTTCTTC.

Points on this clone: At one of its ends the junction is not consistent with the germline gene, which may arise from a read error. The CDR3 DNA follows: TGTGCCTGGAAGGGTCCAGGCATGGATTCACTCCTCCACTTT. This encodes CAWKGPGMDSLLHF. The rearrangement joins TRBV30 to TRBJ1-6; D not resolved. CDR1 is GTSNPN, CDR2 SVGIG, per germline (reference sequence). This CDR3 is built from 14 residues.

In its sample, this clone was seen once. As DNA, the CDR3 is TGTGCCAGCAGCCCACGGACTAGCGGGACCGGGGAGACCCAGTACTTC. Protein sequence: CASSPRTSGTGETQYF. J is TRBJ2-5 and V is TRBV5-4; 12 bases are shared with TRBD2. Germline assignment: CDR1 SGHNT and CDR2 YYREEE (reference sequence). This CDR3 is built from 16 residues. The junction had 9 bases not matched to a gene; V was cut back by 4 bases and J by 5 bases. Complete variable domain (other parts from reference TRBV5-4 and TRBJ2-5): ETGVTQSPTHLIKTRGQQVTLRCSSQSGHNTVSWYQQALGQGPQFIFQYYREEENGRGNFPPRFSGLQFPNYSSELNVNALELDDSALYLCASSPRTSGTGETQYFGPGTRLLVL.